The sample holds many counts of the clone carrying this T cell receptor (beta chain). These data originate in a study of T cells in Graves' hyperthyroidism and ophthalmopathy. An approximately 10 ml volume of fresh peripheral blood provided the PBMCs. The source material, RNA transcripts, was used to amplify TCR beta CDR3 regions. The HTBI set primed first-round TCR CDR3 RT-PCR. TCRdb analysed the multiplex PCR reads with MiXCR anew, one entry per CDR3 protein. In the table there are hundreds of thousands of distinct CDR3 sequences, approximately 14% of which are singletons. The V gene's germline CDR1 is KGHSH and CDR2 LQKENI. CDR3 length equals 14 residues. V lost 4 bases, J lost 6 bases, and 13 bases lay in between.

Material for sequencing was blood. This clonotype was sampled from a woman under 30 with Graves' hyperthyroidism. This rearrangement joins TRBV18 to TRBJ2-1; possible D gene TRBD2, 5 bases. The CDR3 loop is CASSRSEGTNEQFF. The CDR3 DNA reads TGTGCCAGCTCACGGTCTGAGGGTACCAATGAGCAGTTCTTC.